A single sample is the source of the 8 T cell receptor beta chains below, sequenced in a study of shared clonotypes between healthy human individuals. The protocol was immunoSEQ multiplex PCR, while the TCRdb copy is restricted to in-frame clones and leaves out a portion. The repertoire has some 1.5 million clones, 95% to 99% of them found once; the top ten carry less than 0.55%. The sequenced material came from naive CD4+ T cells sorted from blood. Subset noted: CD45RA+ positively selected. The origin of the receptors is a man younger than 40 in good health.

DNA for the CDR3: TGTGCCAGCAGCTCCAGGGTCCTTAGTGAAAAACTGTTTTTT. Residues: CASSSRVLSEKLFF. The rearrangement uses TRBV7-2 and TRBJ1-4; perhaps TRBD1 as D (5 bases). The CDR3 covers 14 residues. The germline gives CDR1 SGHTA, CDR2 FQGNSA. V was shortened by 4 bases and J by 7 bases, with 13 bases between the two germline ends.

V usage is TRBV10-3 and J usage is TRBJ2-3, with 7 bases matching TRBD1. The CDR3 runs to 14 residues. The V gene end was trimmed by 10 bases and the J gene end by 6 bases; junction bases not matched to a gene: 13. Germline CDR1 is ENHRY and CDR2 is SYGVKD. CDR3 in DNA: TGTGCCACGGACAAGGGGGCCGAGGGCGATACGCAGTATTTT. This encodes CATDKGAEGDTQYF.

CDR3 residues: CASRHISYEQYF. The CDR3 DNA reads TGTGCCAGCAGACATATCAGCTACGAGCAGTACTTC. The genes are TRBV7-2 and TRBJ2-7; D is ambiguous. CDR3 length: 12 residues. Trimming took off 6 bases at V and 3 bases at J, with 9 bases between the two ends. The germline V gene has CDR1 SGHTA and CDR2 FQGNSA.

In DNA, the CDR3 is TGCAGCGTCCGTCCGGGACAGCGCACAGATACGCAGTATTTT. Encoded protein: CSVRPGQRTDTQYF. The chain has TRBV29-1 and TRBJ2-3, with TRBD1 matching 7 bases. The CDR3 length is 14 residues. Germline CDR1 SQVTM, CDR2 ANQGSEA. Germline trimming cut 6 bases from V and 1 base from J; bases unmatched to any gene: 7.

In its sample, this clone was seen once. Sequence at one end of the junction differs from germline and may be a read error. The V gene is TRBV9, the J gene TRBJ2-7; no reliable D call. CDR1 is SGDLS, CDR2 YYNGEE, per germline. This CDR3 region has 13 residues. The CDR3 here is CASSAPNSYEQCF. DNA of the CDR3: TGTGCCAGCAGCGCCCCCAACTCCTACGAGCAGTGCTTC.

This rearrangement joins TRBV6-1 to TRBJ1-1, with TRBD1 identical over 8 bases. The germline V gene encodes CDR1 MNHNS and CDR2 SASEGT. CDR3 size: 11 residues. The J segment lost 6 bases and the V segment lost 11 bases, leaving 5 bases of the junction unmatched. This CDR3 is CAGKTGAEAFF. The DNA for the CDR3 is TGTGCCGGGAAGACAGGGGCTGAAGCTTTCTTT.

The chain recombines TRBV2 with TRBJ2-7, with a weak D call TRBD2 (6 bases). The CDR3 is 14 amino acids. From germline, CDR1 is SNHLY and CDR2 FYNNEI. Trimming left V 3 bases short and J 7 bases short, with 16 bases between. Written as DNA, the CDR3 is TGTGCCAGCAGTGAGGGGAGGACCCGGGGTGAGCAGTACTTC. As protein: CASSEGRTRGEQYF.

The chain links TRBV20-1 to TRBJ2-7; 7 bases align to TRBD2. This CDR3 has 11 residues. With V trimmed by 3 bases and J by 5 bases, 1 base remained unmatched. Germline V CDR1 and CDR2: DFQATT, SNEGSKA (reference sequence). CDR3 nucleotides: TGCAGTGCTAGCGGGAGGCACGAGCAGTACTTC. Protein product: CSASGRHEQYF.